The text below deals with one T cell receptor (beta chain). These data are taken from a study of blood T cell repertoires in COVID-19. About the study: Nucleic acid was either cDNA or gDNA, and it came from T cells, B-cell-depleted T cells, or PBMCs.

The V and J ends lost 6 bases and 7 bases respectively, with 16 bases between them. The CDR3 covers 13 residues. The V gene's germline CDR1 is MNHEY and CDR2 SVGEGT. Some clones are missing from TCRdb's copy, which holds only in-frame ones; the method was immunoSEQ multiplex PCR. The data hold over 300,000 clones, with 70% to 90% observed a single time. The chain is built from TRBV6-2 or TRBV6-3 and TRBJ2-7, with D possibly being TRBD2 (6 bases). Sequencing was performed on PBMCs or T cells enriched from blood (not recorded which). The clonotype originates from a woman in her thirties with acute COVID-19. The CDR3 reads CASSSGRRWEQYF. CDR3 DNA sequence: TGTGCCAGCAGCTCCGGGAGAAGGTGGGAGCAGTACTTC.